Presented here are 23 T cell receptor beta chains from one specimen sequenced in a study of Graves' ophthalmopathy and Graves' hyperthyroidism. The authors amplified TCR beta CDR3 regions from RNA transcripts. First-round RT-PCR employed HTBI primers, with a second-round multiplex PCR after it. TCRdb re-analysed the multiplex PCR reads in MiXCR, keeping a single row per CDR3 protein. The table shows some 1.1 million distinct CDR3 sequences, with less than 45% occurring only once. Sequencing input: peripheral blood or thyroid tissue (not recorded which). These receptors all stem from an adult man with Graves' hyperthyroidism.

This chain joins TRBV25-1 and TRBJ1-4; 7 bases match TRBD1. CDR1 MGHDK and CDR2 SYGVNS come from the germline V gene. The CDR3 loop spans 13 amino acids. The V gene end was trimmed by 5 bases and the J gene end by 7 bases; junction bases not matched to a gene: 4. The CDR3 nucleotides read TGTGCCAGCAGTAAGACAGGGACTGAAAAACTGTTTTTT. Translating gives CASSKTGTEKLFF. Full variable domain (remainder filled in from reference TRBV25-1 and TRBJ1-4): EADIYQTPRYLVIGTGKKITLECSQTMGHDKMYWYQQDPGMELHLIHYSYGVNSTEKGDLSSESTVSRIRTEHFPLTLESARPSHTSQYLCASSKTGTEKLFFGSGTQLSVL.

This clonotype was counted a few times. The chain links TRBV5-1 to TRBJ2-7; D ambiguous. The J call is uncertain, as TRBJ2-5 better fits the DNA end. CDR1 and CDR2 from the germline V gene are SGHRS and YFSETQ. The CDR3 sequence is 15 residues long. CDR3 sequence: CASRPISGGQETQYF. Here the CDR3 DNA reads TGCGCCAGTAGACCCATATCGGGTGGGCAAGAGACCCAGTACTTC.

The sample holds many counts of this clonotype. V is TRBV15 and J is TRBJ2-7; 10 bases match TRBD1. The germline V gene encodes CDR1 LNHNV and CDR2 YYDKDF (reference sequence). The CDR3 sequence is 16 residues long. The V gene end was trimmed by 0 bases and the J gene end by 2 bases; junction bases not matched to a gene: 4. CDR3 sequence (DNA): TGTGCCACCAGCAGAGAAATTGGGACAGGGGCCTACGAGCAGTACTTC. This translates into CATSREIGTGAYEQYF.

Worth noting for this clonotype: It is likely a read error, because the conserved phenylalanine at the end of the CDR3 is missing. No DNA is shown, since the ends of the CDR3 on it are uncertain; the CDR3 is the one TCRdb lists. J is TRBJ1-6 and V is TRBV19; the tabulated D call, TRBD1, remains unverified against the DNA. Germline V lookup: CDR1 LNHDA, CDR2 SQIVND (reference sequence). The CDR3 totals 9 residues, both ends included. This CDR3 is CASSPGQSS.

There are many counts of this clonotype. CDR3 sequence (DNA): TGTGCCAGCAGCCCGGGACAGGCCAGGACCTACGAGCAGTACTTC. Encoded protein: CASSPGQARTYEQYF. The V call is TRBV7-9, the J call TRBJ2-7; 8 bases are shared with TRBD1. V gave up 5 bases and J gave up 2 bases; unmatched junction bases: 8. Looked up from germline, CDR1 is SEHNR and CDR2 is FQNEAQ (reference sequence). CDR3 length equals 15 residues.

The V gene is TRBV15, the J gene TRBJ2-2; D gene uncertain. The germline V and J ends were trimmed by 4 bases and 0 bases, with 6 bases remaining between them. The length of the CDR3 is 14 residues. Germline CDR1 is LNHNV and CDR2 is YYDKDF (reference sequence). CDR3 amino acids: CATSTSPNTGELFF. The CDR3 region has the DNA TGTGCCACCAGCACCAGTCCGAACACCGGGGAGCTGTTTTTT.

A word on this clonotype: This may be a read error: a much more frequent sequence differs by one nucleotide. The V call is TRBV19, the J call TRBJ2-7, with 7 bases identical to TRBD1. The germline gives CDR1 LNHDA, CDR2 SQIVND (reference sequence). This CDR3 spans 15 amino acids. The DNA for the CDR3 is TGTGCCAGTAGGTTCGAAGTAGGGGGCTCCGACGAGCAGTACTTC. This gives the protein CASRFEVGGSDEQYF.

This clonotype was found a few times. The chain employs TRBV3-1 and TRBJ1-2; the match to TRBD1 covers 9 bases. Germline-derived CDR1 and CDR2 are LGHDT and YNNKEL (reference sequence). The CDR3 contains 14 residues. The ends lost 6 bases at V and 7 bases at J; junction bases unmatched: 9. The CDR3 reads CASSPRDRVGGYTF. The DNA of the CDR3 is TGTGCCAGCAGTCCACGGGACAGGGTGGGTGGCTACACCTTC.

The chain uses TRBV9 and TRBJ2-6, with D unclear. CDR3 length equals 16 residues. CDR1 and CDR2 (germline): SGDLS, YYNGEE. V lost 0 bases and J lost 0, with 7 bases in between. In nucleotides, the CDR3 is TGTGCCAGCAGCGTAGAGGGCAACTCTGGGGCCAACGTCCTGACTTTC. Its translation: CASSVEGNSGANVLTF.

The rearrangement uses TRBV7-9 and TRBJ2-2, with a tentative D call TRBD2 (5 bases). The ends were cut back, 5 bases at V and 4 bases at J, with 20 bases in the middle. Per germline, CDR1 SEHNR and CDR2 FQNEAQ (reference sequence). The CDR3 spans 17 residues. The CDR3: CASSLGLSGWGTGELFF. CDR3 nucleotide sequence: TGTGCCAGCAGCCTCGGACTTTCTGGCTGGGGCACCGGGGAGCTGTTTTTT.

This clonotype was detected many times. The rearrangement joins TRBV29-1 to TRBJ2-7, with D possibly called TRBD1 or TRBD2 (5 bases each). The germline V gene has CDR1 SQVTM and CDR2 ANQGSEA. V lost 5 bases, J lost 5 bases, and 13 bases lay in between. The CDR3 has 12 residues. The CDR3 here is CSVSPRDHEQYF. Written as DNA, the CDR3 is TGCAGCGTTTCCCCCAGGGACCACGAGCAGTACTTC.

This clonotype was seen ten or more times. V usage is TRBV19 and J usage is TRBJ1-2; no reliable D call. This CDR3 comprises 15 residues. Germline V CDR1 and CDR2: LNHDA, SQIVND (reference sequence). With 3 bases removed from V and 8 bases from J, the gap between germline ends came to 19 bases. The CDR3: CASSIETGGGRGYTF. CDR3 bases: TGTGCCAGTAGTATTGAGACTGGAGGCGGCCGGGGCTACACCTTC.

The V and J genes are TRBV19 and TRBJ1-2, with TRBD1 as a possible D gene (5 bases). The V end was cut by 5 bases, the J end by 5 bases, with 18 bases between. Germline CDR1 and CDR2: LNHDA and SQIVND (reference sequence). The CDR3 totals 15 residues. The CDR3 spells CASSVDSWLPYGYTF. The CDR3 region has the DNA TGTGCCAGTAGTGTCGACAGCTGGTTGCCTTATGGCTACACCTTC. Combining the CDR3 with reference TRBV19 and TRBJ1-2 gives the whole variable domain DGGITQSPKYLFRKEGQNVTLSCEQNLNHDAMYWYRQDPGQGLRLIYYSQIVNDFQKGDIAEGYSVSREKKESFPLTVTSAQKNPTAFYLCASSVDSWLPYGYTFGSGTRLTVV.

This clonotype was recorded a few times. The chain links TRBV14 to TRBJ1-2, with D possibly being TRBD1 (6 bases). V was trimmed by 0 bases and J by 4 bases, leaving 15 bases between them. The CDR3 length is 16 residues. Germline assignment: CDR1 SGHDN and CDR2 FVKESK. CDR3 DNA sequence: TGTGCCAGCAGCCAAGATCGGGACACCAGATTCTATGGCTACACCTTC. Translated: CASSQDRDTRFYGYTF.

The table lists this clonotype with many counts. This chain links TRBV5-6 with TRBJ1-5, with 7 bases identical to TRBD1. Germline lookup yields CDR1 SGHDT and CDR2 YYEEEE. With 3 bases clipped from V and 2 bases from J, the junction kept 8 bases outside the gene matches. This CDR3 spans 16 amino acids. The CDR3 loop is CASSSIITGGNQPQHF. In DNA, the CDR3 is TGTGCCAGCAGCTCGATCATTACAGGGGGCAATCAGCCCCAGCATTTT.

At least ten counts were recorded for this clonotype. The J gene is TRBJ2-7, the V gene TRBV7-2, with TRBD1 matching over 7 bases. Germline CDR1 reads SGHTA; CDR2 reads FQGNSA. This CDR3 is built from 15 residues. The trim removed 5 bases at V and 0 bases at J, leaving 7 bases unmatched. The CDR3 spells CASSVTGTVSYEQYF. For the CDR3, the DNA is TGTGCCAGCAGCGTAACCGGGACAGTCTCCTACGAGCAGTACTTC.

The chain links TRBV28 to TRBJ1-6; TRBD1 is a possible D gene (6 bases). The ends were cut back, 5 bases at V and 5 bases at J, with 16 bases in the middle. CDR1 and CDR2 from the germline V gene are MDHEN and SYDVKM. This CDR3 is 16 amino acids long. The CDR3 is CASSETGPSDNSPLHF. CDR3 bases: TGTGCCAGCAGTGAGACAGGCCCGAGTGATAATTCACCCCTCCACTTT.

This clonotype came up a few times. The CDR3 here is CSVETRESYEQYF. The CDR3 nucleotides are TGCAGCGTTGAAACTAGGGAAAGCTACGAGCAGTACTTC. The chain uses TRBV29-1 and TRBJ2-7; D might be TRBD2 (5 bases). V was shortened by 2 bases and J by 3 bases, with 11 bases between the two germline ends. CDR1 and CDR2 (germline): SQVTM, ANQGSEA. This CDR3 spans 13 amino acids.

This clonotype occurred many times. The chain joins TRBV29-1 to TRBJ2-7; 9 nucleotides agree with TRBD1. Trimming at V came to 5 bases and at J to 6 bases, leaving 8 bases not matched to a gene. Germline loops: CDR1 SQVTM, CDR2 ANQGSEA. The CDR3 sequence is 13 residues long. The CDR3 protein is CSVSTGGQGEQYF. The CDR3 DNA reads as TGCAGCGTTTCGACAGGGGGGCAGGGCGAGCAGTACTTC.

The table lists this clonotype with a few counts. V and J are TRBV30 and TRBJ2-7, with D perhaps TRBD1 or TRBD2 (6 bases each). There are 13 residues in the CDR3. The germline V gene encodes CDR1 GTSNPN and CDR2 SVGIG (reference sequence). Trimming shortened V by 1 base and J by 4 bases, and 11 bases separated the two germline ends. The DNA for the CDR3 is TGTGCCTGGAGTGCCGGGGGCACTTACGAGCAGTACTTC. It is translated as CAWSAGGTYEQYF. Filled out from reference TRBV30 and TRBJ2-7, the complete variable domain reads SQTIHQWPATLVQPVGSPLSLECTVEGTSNPNLYWYRQAAGRGLQLLFYSVGIGQISSEVPQNLSASRPQDRQFILSSKKLLLSDSGFYLCAWSAGGTYEQYFGPGTRLTVT.

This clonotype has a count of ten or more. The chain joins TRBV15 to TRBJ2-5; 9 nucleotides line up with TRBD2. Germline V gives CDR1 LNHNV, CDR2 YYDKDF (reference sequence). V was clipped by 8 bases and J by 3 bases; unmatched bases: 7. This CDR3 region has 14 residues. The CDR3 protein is CATRSGRLEETQYF. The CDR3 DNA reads TGTGCCACCCGAAGCGGGAGGCTCGAAGAGACCCAGTACTTC.

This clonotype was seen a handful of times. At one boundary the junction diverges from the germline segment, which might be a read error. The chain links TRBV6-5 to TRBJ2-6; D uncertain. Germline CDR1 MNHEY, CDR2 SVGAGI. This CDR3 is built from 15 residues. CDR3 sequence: CATRDHSSRANVLTF. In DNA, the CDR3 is TGTGCCACCCGAGACCATAGCTCTAGGGCCAACGTCCTGACTTTC.

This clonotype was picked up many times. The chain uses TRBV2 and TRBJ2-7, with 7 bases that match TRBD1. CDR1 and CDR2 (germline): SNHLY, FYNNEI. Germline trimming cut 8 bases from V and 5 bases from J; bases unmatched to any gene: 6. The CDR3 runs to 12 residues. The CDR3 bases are TGTGCCAGCCCCACAGGGGCAAACGAGCAGTACTTC. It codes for CASPTGANEQYF. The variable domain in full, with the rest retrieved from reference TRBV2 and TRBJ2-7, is EPEVTQTPSHQVTQMGQEVILRCVPISNHLYFYWYRQILGQKVEFLVSFYNNEISEKSEIFDDQFSVERPDGSNFTLKIRSTKLEDSAMYFCASPTGANEQYFGPGTRLTVT.